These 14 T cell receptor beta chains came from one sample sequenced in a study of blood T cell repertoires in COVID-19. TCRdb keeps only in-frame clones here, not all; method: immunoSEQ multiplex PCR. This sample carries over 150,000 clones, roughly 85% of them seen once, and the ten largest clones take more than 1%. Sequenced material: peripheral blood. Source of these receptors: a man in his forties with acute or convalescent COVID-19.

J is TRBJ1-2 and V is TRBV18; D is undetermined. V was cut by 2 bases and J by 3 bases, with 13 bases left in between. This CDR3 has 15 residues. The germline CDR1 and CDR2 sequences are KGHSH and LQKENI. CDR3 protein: CASSPEWEDYYGYTF. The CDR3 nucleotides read TGTGCCAGCTCACCAGAGTGGGAGGACTACTATGGCTACACCTTC.

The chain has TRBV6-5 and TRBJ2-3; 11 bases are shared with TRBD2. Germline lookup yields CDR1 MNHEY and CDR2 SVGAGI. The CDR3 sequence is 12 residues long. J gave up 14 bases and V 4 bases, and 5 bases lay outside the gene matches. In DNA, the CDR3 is TGTGCCAGCAGTTTGCTAGCGGGGGGTCTGTATTTT. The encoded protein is CASSLLAGGLYF.

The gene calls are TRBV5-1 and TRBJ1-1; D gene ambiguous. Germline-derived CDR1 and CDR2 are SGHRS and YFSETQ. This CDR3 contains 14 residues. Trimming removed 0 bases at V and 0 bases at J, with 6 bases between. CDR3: CASSLDALNTEAFF. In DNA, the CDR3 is TGCGCCAGCAGCTTGGACGCGTTGAACACTGAAGCTTTCTTT.

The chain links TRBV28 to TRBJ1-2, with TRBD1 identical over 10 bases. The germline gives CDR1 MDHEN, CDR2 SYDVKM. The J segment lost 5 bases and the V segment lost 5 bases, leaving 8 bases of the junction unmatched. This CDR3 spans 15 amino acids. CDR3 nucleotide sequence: TGTGCCAGCAGTCGACAGGGGGCCGGAAGGTATGGCTACACCTTC. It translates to CASSRQGAGRYGYTF.

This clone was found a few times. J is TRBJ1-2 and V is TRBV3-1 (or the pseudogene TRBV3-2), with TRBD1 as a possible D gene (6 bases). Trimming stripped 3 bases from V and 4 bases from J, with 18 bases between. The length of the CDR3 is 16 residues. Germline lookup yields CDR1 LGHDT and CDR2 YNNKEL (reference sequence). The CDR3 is CASSHEWTVTTYGYTF. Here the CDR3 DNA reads TGTGCCAGCAGCCATGAGTGGACAGTCACGACCTATGGCTACACCTTC.

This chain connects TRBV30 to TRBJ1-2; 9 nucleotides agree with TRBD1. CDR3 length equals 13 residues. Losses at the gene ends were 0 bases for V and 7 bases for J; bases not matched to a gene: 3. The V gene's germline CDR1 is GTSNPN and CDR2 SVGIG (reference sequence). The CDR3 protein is CAWSVQGAVGYTF. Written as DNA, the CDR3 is TGTGCCTGGAGTGTACAGGGGGCGGTTGGCTACACCTTC.

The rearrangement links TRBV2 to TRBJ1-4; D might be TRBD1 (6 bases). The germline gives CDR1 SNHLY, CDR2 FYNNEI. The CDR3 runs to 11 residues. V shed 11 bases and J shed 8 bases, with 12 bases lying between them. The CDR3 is CAEGEGEKLFF. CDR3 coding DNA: TGTGCCGAGGGGGAAGGGGAAAAACTGTTTTTT. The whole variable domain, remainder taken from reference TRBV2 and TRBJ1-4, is EPEVTQTPSHQVTQMGQEVILRCVPISNHLYFYWYRQILGQKVEFLVSFYNNEISEKSEIFDDQFSVERPDGSNFTLKIRSTKLEDSAMYFCAEGEGEKLFFGSGTQLSVL.

DNA of the CDR3: TGTGCCAGCAGTAGGTCCGGACAGAACTATGGCTACACCTTC. It translates to CASSRSGQNYGYTF. V usage is TRBV9 and J usage is TRBJ1-2, with D possibly matching TRBD1 (6 bases). The V end lost 5 bases, the J end lost 2 bases, and 13 bases lay between the germline ends. Looked up from germline, CDR1 is SGDLS and CDR2 is YYNGEE. The CDR3 length is 14 residues.

Here the CDR3 DNA reads TGTGCCAGCAGCTCGGGACTAGCGGGGGGGAGCACAGATACGCAGTATTTT. It translates to CASSSGLAGGSTDTQYF. The chain links TRBV7-2 to TRBJ2-3; the match to TRBD2 covers 16 bases. Trimming took 4 bases from V and 0 from J; bases not matched to a gene: 1. CDR1 and CDR2 from the germline V gene are SGHTA and FQGNSA. CDR3 length: 17 amino acids.

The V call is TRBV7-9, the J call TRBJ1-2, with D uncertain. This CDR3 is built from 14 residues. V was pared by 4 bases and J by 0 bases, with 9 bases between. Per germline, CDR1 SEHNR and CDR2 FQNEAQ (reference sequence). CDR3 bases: TGTGCCAGCAGCTGGTACTTGGCTAACTATGGCTACACCTTC. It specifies CASSWYLANYGYTF.

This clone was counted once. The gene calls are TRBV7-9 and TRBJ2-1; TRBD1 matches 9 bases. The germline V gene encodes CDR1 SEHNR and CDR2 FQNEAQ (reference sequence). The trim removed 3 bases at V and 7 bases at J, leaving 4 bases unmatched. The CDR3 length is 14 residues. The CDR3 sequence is CASSLTDRGNEQFF. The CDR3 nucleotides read TGTGCCAGCAGCTTGACGGACAGGGGTAATGAGCAGTTCTTC. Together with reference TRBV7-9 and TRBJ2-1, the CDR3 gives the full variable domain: DTGVSQNPRHKITKRGQNVTFRCDPISEHNRLYWYRQTLGQGPEFLTYFQNEAQLEKSRLLSDRFSAERPKGSFSTLEIQRTEQGDSAMYLCASSLTDRGNEQFFGPGTRLTVL.

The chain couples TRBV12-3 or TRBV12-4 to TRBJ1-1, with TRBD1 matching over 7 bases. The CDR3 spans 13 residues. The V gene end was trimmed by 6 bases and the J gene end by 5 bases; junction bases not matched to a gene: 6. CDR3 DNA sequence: TGTGCCAGCAGGACAGGGTATGGGACTGAAGCTTTCTTT. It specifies CASRTGYGTEAFF.

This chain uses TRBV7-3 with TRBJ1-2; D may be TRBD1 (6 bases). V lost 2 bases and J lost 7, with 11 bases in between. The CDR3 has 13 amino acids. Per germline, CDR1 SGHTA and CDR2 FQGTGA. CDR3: CASSLLSGAGYTF. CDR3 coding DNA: TGTGCCAGCAGCTTATTATCAGGGGCTGGCTACACCTTC.

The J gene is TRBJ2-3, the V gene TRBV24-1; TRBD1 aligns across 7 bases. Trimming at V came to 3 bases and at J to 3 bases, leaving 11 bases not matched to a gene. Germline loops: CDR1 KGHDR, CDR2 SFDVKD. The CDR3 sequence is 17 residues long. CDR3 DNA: TGTGCCACCAGTGATGGGATCGGACAGGACGTTACAGATACGCAGTATTTT. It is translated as CATSDGIGQDVTDTQYF.